These 27 T cell receptor beta chains came from one sample sequenced in a study of cytomegalovirus exposure and HLA in healthy donors. Sequencing was performed with immunoSEQ multiplex PCR; in TCRdb, only in-frame clones are kept and a portion is missing. The sample has more than 65,000 clones; about 92% are singletons. Material: PBMCs. The receptors derive from a man aged 18 to 29 in good health and CMV-seronegative.

A few counts support this clone. This chain connects TRBV5-1 to TRBJ2-7, with 7 bases that match TRBD1. There are 13 residues in the CDR3. Germline CDR1 SGHRS, CDR2 YFSETQ. V shed 3 bases, J shed 7 bases, and the junction held 7 bases outside the gene matches. The CDR3 reads CASSSRQGYEQYF. For the CDR3, the DNA is TGCGCCAGCAGCTCCAGACAGGGCTATGAGCAGTACTTC.

This sequence joins TRBV6-1 and TRBJ2-7; D perhaps matches TRBD2 (5 bases). CDR1 and CDR2 (germline): MNHNS, SASEGT. V dropped 7 bases and J dropped 11 bases, with 18 bases sitting between them. The CDR3 runs 12 residues. The CDR3 bases are TGTGCCAGCACCCAGACCGCGGGCGTTGAGTACTTC. Translation gives CASTQTAGVEYF.

This clone has a handful of counts. The chain employs TRBV9 and TRBJ1-2; perhaps TRBD1 as D (6 bases). Trimming pared 7 bases from V and 7 bases from J, leaving 11 bases between. Germline lookup yields CDR1 SGDLS and CDR2 YYNGEE. This CDR3 contains 11 residues. The CDR3 DNA reads as TGTGCCAGCGGGGACAAGCGTGGCTACACCTTC. This encodes CASGDKRGYTF.

This clone has a single count. The CDR3 here is CAIRPTGPDYGYTF. The CDR3 bases are TGTGCCATCAGACCGACAGGCCCCGACTATGGCTACACCTTC. V usage is TRBV10-3 and J usage is TRBJ1-2; a possible D gene is TRBD1 (6 bases). CDR1 is ENHRY, CDR2 SYGVKD, per germline. V lost 6 bases, J lost 3 bases, and 14 bases lay in between. The CDR3 consists of 14 residues.

This clone appeared once. CDR3 nucleotides: TGTGCCAGCAGCTTAGGGCAGGGGACCCCGAACACTGAAGCTTTCTTT. Translated, it gives CASSLGQGTPNTEAFF. The chain recombines TRBV7-9 with TRBJ1-1; TRBD1 might be the D (6 bases). There are 16 residues in the CDR3. Germline CDR1 is SEHNR and CDR2 is FQNEAQ (reference sequence). Trimming stripped 1 base from V and 1 base from J, with 13 bases between.

The chain has TRBV6-5 and TRBJ1-3, with TRBD1 matching 10 bases. Germline V CDR1 and CDR2: MNHEY, SVGAGI. The CDR3 runs to 14 residues. The V gene end was trimmed by 6 bases and the J gene end by 7 bases; junction bases not matched to a gene: 6. CDR3 region: CASSFGQGVNTIYF. CDR3 in DNA: TGTGCCAGCAGCTTCGGACAGGGGGTCAACACCATATATTTT.

The chain employs TRBV29-1 and TRBJ1-1, with 10 bases identical to TRBD1. V was clipped by 4 bases and J by 7 bases; unmatched bases: 6. Germline CDR1 is SQVTM and CDR2 is ANQGSEA. This CDR3 comprises 13 residues. The CDR3 DNA reads as TGCAGCGTTGCCCTGGGACAGGGGCGTGAAGCTTTCTTT. Amino acids: CSVALGQGREAFF.

The table lists this clone with a count of one. This sequence joins TRBV7-8 and TRBJ2-3; TRBD2 is a possible D gene (6 bases). V lost 5 bases and J 0 bases, leaving 15 bases between the germline ends. This CDR3 contains 16 residues. Germline V gives CDR1 SGHVS, CDR2 FQNEAQ. The CDR3 DNA reads TGTGCCAGCAGCCCTCGGACTACCGCTAGCACAGATACGCAGTATTTT. This sequence encodes CASSPRTTASTDTQYF.

V is TRBV5-1 and J is TRBJ2-5; tentatively, D is TRBD2 (6 bases). The CDR3 totals 13 residues. Germline V gene sequence: CDR1 SGHRS, CDR2 YFSETQ. The V end was cut by 8 bases, the J end by 5 bases, with 16 bases between. DNA of the CDR3: TGCGCCAGTAACCAGGGAGGTGGGGAGACCCAGTACTTC. Amino acid sequence: CASNQGGGETQYF.

The rearrangement links TRBV19 to TRBJ2-3, with a possible D match to TRBD1 (5 bases). Trimming stripped 10 bases from V and 2 bases from J, with 16 bases between. Germline assignment: CDR1 LNHDA and CDR2 SQIVND (reference sequence). The CDR3 sequence is 14 residues long. The CDR3 coding sequence is TGTGCCACCCGGACACAAGCCTCCACAGATACGCAGTATTTT. Translation: CATRTQASTDTQYF.

The chain employs TRBV14 and TRBJ2-7; no clear D gene. Deletions cut 2 bases from V and 7 bases from J, with 21 bases between. The V gene's germline CDR1 is SGHDN and CDR2 FVKESK. This CDR3 spans 16 amino acids. The CDR3 reads CASSQRAGSPHEEQYF. In DNA form, the CDR3 reads TGTGCCAGCAGCCAACGTGCAGGTTCCCCCCACGAAGAGCAGTACTTC.

This chain uses TRBV5-6 with TRBJ1-2; D gene uncertain. In germline, CDR1 is SGHDT, CDR2 YYEEEE. Trimming removed 0 bases at V and 8 bases at J, with 14 bases between. The length of the CDR3 is 14 residues. CDR3 bases: TGTGCCAGCAGCTTGGAACGCATCGGGAGCGGCTACACCTTC. Its protein product is CASSLERIGSGYTF.

Concerning this clone itself: Its ends do not fully match the called genes, so a read error is possible. This chain connects TRBV30 to TRBJ1-1; TRBD1 is a possible D gene (6 bases). The V gene's germline CDR1 is GTSNPN and CDR2 SVGIG (reference sequence). The CDR3 spans 10 residues. The CDR3 nucleotides are TGTGCCTGGAAAGCCAGGGACACGCGCTTT. Translated, it gives CAWKARDTRF.

This sequence joins TRBV23-1 and TRBJ2-7; tentatively, D is TRBD2 (5 bases). TRBV23-1 carries the ORF label, with uncertain function. The CDR3 totals 12 residues. Between the trimmed V and J ends, which lost 2 bases and 12 bases, there was a span of 14 bases. CDR3 bases: TGCGCCAGCAGTCAAAGTCGCCCGGGGTGGTACTTC. It is translated as CASSQSRPGWYF.

This chain joins TRBV4-2 and TRBJ2-1; 8 nucleotides agree with TRBD1. Losses at the gene ends were 4 bases for V and 0 bases for J; bases not matched to a gene: 5. Germline lookup yields CDR1 LGHNA and CDR2 YNFKEQ. This CDR3 is 16 amino acids long. The CDR3 here is CASSRLGQDSYNEQFF. CDR3 DNA sequence: TGTGCCAGCAGCCGCCTGGGACAGGACTCCTACAATGAGCAGTTCTTC.

CDR3 protein: CASSYSAGVAGYTF. CDR3 nucleotides: TGTGCCAGCAGTTACTCGGCAGGGGTTGCCGGCTACACCTTC. The rearrangement links TRBV6-5 to TRBJ1-2, with a tentative D call TRBD1 (6 bases). The germline gives CDR1 MNHEY, CDR2 SVGAGI. V lost 0 bases and J lost 8, with 13 bases in between. The CDR3 runs 14 residues.

The CDR3 is CASSIGQGADTQYF. CDR3 nucleotide sequence: TGTGCCAGCAGCATCGGACAGGGGGCAGATACGCAGTATTTT. The chain uses TRBV27 and TRBJ2-3; 10 nucleotides align to TRBD1. The CDR3 covers 14 residues. Trimming took 6 bases from V and 4 from J; bases not matched to a gene: 4. Germline CDR1 reads MNHEY; CDR2 reads SMNVEV (reference sequence).

This clone counts as medium-sized (0.01 to 0.1%). V gene TRBV4-3 combines with J gene TRBJ2-2; D not certain. Deletions cut 2 bases from V and 1 base from J, with 8 bases between. The CDR3 runs to 15 residues. The germline V gene encodes CDR1 LGHNA and CDR2 YSLEER. The CDR3: CASSQSPGNTGELFF. The DNA of the CDR3 is TGCGCCAGCAGCCAATCGCCAGGGAACACCGGGGAGCTGTTTTTT.

The V and J genes are TRBV18 and TRBJ2-5, with D possibly TRBD1 on 6 matching bases. The CDR3 consists of 14 residues. V lost 1 base and J 2 bases, leaving 8 bases between the germline ends. The V gene's germline CDR1 is KGHSH and CDR2 LQKENI. Written as DNA, the CDR3 is TGTGCCAGCTCACCACGGGGACAACAAGAGACCCAGTACTTC. This translates into CASSPRGQQETQYF.

The chain recombines TRBV6-5 with TRBJ1-3; D is possibly TRBD1 (5 bases). With 6 bases removed from V and 0 bases from J, the gap between germline ends came to 12 bases. Germline V gene lookup returns CDR1 MNHEY and CDR2 SVGAGI. There are 15 residues in the CDR3. CDR3 residues: CASRASGYSGNTIYF. Written as DNA, the CDR3 is TGTGCCAGCAGGGCATCAGGGTACTCTGGAAACACCATATATTTT.

The chain joins TRBV5-1 to TRBJ2-2; D is undetermined. Deletions cut 7 bases from V and 0 bases from J, with 10 bases between. The CDR3 contains 14 residues. Germline lookup yields CDR1 SGHRS and CDR2 YFSETQ. For the CDR3, the DNA is TGCGCCAGCCAGACTGGAGCGAACACCGGGGAGCTGTTTTTT. It translates to CASQTGANTGELFF.

The V call is TRBV18, the J call TRBJ1-5; D possibly corresponds to TRBD1 (5 bases). Germline CDR1 KGHSH, CDR2 LQKENI. Trimming stripped 6 bases from V and 7 bases from J, with 13 bases between. The CDR3 is made up of 13 amino acids. The CDR3 nucleotides are TGTGCCAGCTCCGCGGCGGGGGACCAGCCCCAGCATTTT. Translation: CASSAAGDQPQHF.

The chain carries TRBV4-1 and TRBJ2-7, with 8 bases lining up with TRBD1. CDR3 size: 14 residues. In germline, CDR1 is MGHRA, CDR2 YSYEKL. V lost 9 bases to trimming and J lost 3 bases; unmatched junction nucleotides: 10. CDR3 sequence (DNA): TGCGCCAGTTCACGCCCGGGACAGGACTACGAGCAGTACTTC. Translated, it gives CASSRPGQDYEQYF.

The chain carries TRBV19 and TRBJ1-3, with a possible D match to TRBD1 (5 bases). The CDR3 runs to 15 residues. Germline CDR1 reads LNHDA; CDR2 reads SQIVND (reference sequence). The germline V and J ends were trimmed by 5 bases and 0 bases, with 11 bases remaining between them. The CDR3 sequence: CASSGARLSGNTIYF. The CDR3 region has the DNA TGTGCCAGTAGTGGGGCCAGGCTCTCTGGAAACACCATATATTTT. The complete variable domain, with remaining parts taken from reference TRBV19 and TRBJ1-3, reads DGGITQSPKYLFRKEGQNVTLSCEQNLNHDAMYWYRQDPGQGLRLIYYSQIVNDFQKGDIAEGYSVSREKKESFPLTVTSAQKNPTAFYLCASSGARLSGNTIYFGEGSWLTVV.

This clone came up once. This rearrangement joins TRBV7-9 to TRBJ1-5; 7 bases match TRBD1. The junction had 4 bases not matched to a gene; V was cut back by 11 bases and J by 3 bases. Germline V CDR1 and CDR2: SEHNR, FQNEAQ (reference sequence). The CDR3 is 12 residues long. CDR3 region: CAVDRDNQPQHF. The DNA of the CDR3 is TGTGCCGTTGACAGGGACAATCAGCCCCAGCATTTT.

V usage is TRBV29-1 and J usage is TRBJ1-2; no reliable D call. Germline loops: CDR1 SQVTM, CDR2 ANQGSEA. There are 13 residues in the CDR3. V lost 2 bases to trimming and J lost 8 bases, with 15 bases between them. CDR3 sequence: CSVEFGERRGYTF. CDR3 bases: TGCAGCGTTGAATTTGGGGAGCGTCGCGGCTACACCTTC.

The chain uses TRBV18 and TRBJ2-1, with a tentative D call TRBD2 (6 bases). CDR3 size: 13 residues. Trimming left V 2 bases short and J 9 bases short, with 11 bases between. Germline V gives CDR1 KGHSH, CDR2 LQKENI. CDR3: CASSPGQGGEQFF. The CDR3 nucleotides read TGTGCCAGCTCACCAGGGCAGGGAGGTGAGCAGTTCTTC.